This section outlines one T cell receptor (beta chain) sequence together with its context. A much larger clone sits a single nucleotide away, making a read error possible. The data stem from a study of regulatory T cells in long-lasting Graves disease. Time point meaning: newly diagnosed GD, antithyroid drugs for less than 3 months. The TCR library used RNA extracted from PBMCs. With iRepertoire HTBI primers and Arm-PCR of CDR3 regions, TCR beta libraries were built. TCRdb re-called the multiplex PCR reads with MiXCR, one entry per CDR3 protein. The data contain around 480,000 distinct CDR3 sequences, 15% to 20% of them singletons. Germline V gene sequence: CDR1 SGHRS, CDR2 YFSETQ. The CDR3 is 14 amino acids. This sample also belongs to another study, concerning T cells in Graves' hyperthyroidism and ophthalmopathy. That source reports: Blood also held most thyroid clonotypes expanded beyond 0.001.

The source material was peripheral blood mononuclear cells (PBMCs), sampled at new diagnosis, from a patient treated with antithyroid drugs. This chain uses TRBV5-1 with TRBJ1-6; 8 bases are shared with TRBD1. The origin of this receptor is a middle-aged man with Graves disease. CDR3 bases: TGCGCCAGCAGCTCGGGACAGGTTAATTCACTCCTCCACTTT. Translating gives CASSSGQVNSLLHF.